Listed here are 12 T cell receptor beta chains from one sample, sequenced in a study of CD8+CD57+ T cells in acquired aplastic anemia. Patients selected for sequencing had displayed CD8+CD57+ cell expansion by flow cytometry. Researchers used genomic DNA as the template to profile TCR beta VDJ and CDR3. Each CDR3 protein gets one entry after TCRdb re-called the reads with MiXCR. The sample carries about 160,000 distinct CDR3 sequences, 40% to 55% recorded once. Input material: sorted CD4+, CD8+, or CD8+CD57+ T cells (not recorded which) from PBMCs. These receptors all stem from a human donor with aplastic anemia.

This clonotype has at least ten counts. The rearrangement uses TRBV9 and TRBJ2-3; 10 nucleotides line up with TRBD2. Per the germline V gene, CDR1 is SGDLS and CDR2 is YYNGEE. V dropped 1 base and J dropped 2; count of bases not matched to a gene: 1. The CDR3 has 15 residues. CDR3 residues: CASSVLAGATDTQYF. CDR3 nucleotides: TGTGCCAGCAGCGTACTAGCGGGGGCCACAGATACGCAGTATTTT.

The V and J genes are TRBV29-1 and TRBJ1-1; D is ambiguous. Per the germline V gene, CDR1 is SQVTM and CDR2 is ANQGSEA. V was cut by 4 bases and J by 2 bases, with 11 bases left in between. The CDR3 covers 13 residues. This chain's CDR3 is CSVAGQRNTEAFF. The DNA of the CDR3 is TGCAGCGTTGCTGGGCAGCGTAACACTGAAGCTTTCTTT.

The chain carries TRBV20-1 and TRBJ1-3; D remains unclear. Deletions cut 0 bases from V and 2 bases from J, with 14 bases between. CDR3 length equals 16 residues. Germline lookup yields CDR1 DFQATT and CDR2 SNEGSKA (reference sequence). This CDR3 reads CSARDVMQGPGNTIYF. The CDR3 nucleotides read TGCAGTGCTAGAGATGTGATGCAAGGCCCTGGAAACACCATATATTTT.

This clonotype came up a few times. The V gene is TRBV24-1, the J gene TRBJ1-1, with a tentative D call TRBD1 (5 bases). The V end lost 3 bases, the J end lost 8 bases, and 12 bases lay between the germline ends. Germline V CDR1 and CDR2: KGHDR, SFDVKD. The CDR3 loop spans 13 amino acids. CDR3 residues: CATSDPSRDEAFF. CDR3 nucleotides: TGTGCCACCAGTGATCCTAGTCGGGACGAAGCTTTCTTT.

This clonotype was observed at least ten times. V is TRBV7-8 and J is TRBJ2-6; a weak D match, TRBD2 (6 bases). V lost 5 bases and J lost 1, with 15 bases in between. In germline, CDR1 is SGHVS, CDR2 FQNEAQ. CDR3 size: 17 residues. CDR3 in DNA: TGTGCCAGCAGCCCGGGACTCCTAGGATCTGGGGCCAACGTCCTGACTTTC. It translates to CASSPGLLGSGANVLTF.

This clonotype was counted ten times or more. The chain has TRBV3-1 and TRBJ2-7; TRBD2 matches 11 bases. Germline V gives CDR1 LGHDT, CDR2 YNNKEL (reference sequence). The CDR3 spans 16 residues. With V trimmed by 1 base and J by 3 bases, 5 bases remained unmatched. Here the CDR3 DNA reads TGTGCCAGCAGCCAAGGGCCCGGGACTAGCGGCTACGAGCAGTACTTC. This encodes CASSQGPGTSGYEQYF.

V usage is TRBV24-1 and J usage is TRBJ2-2, with D unclear. Germline lookup yields CDR1 KGHDR and CDR2 SFDVKD. The V and J ends lost 0 bases and 0 bases respectively, with 10 bases between them. The CDR3 has 17 amino acids. The CDR3 DNA reads TGTGCCACCAGTGATTTGGATGCAGTACCGAACACCGGGGAGCTGTTTTTT. Translated, it gives CATSDLDAVPNTGELFF.

This clonotype was seen a handful of times. The chain is built from TRBV10-2 and TRBJ2-3, with D hard to call. The CDR3 loop spans 13 amino acids. Trimming cost V 6 bases and J 4 bases, with 11 bases left between them. Germline V gene data show CDR1 as WSHSY and CDR2 as SAAADI. The CDR3 DNA follows: TGCGCCAGCAGCAGACCCTCGCCAGATACGCAGTATTTT. Translating it yields CASSRPSPDTQYF.

The J gene is TRBJ2-3, the V gene TRBV2; D might be TRBD1 (6 bases). This CDR3 comprises 14 residues. V was pared by 7 bases and J by 6 bases, with 17 bases between. Germline CDR1 SNHLY, CDR2 FYNNEI. The CDR3 loop reads CASKGQGYPDTQYF. The CDR3 DNA follows: TGTGCCAGCAAGGGCCAGGGGTACCCGGATACGCAGTATTTT.

This clonotype was seen repeatedly, ten times or more. The V and J genes are TRBV2 and TRBJ1-3; 7 positions match TRBD1. The CDR3 spans 15 residues. V gave up 7 bases and J gave up 4 bases; unmatched junction bases: 10. Germline lookup yields CDR1 SNHLY and CDR2 FYNNEI. The CDR3 DNA follows: TGTGCCAGCACAGGACAGGCCCCTCCCGGAAACACCATATATTTT. Translating gives CASTGQAPPGNTIYF.

The V call is TRBV20-1, the J call TRBJ1-2; D is possibly TRBD1 (6 bases). The germline gives CDR1 DFQATT, CDR2 SNEGSKA (reference sequence). V lost 5 bases and J lost 4, with 20 bases in between. CDR3 length: 15 residues. The CDR3 DNA reads as TGCAGTGCTCGCCCCAAAAAACAGGGTCCCTATGGCTACACCTTC. Amino acid sequence: CSARPKKQGPYGYTF.

The chain couples TRBV4-2 to TRBJ2-1; 12 bases map to TRBD2. Germline V lookup: CDR1 LGHNA, CDR2 YNFKEQ. With V trimmed by 4 bases and J by 7 bases, 20 bases remained unmatched. The CDR3 has 20 residues. The CDR3 here is CASSLRGLAGPTEPGNEQFF. The CDR3, as DNA: TGTGCCAGCAGCCTCAGAGGACTAGCGGGACCAACTGAGCCAGGGAATGAGCAGTTCTTC.